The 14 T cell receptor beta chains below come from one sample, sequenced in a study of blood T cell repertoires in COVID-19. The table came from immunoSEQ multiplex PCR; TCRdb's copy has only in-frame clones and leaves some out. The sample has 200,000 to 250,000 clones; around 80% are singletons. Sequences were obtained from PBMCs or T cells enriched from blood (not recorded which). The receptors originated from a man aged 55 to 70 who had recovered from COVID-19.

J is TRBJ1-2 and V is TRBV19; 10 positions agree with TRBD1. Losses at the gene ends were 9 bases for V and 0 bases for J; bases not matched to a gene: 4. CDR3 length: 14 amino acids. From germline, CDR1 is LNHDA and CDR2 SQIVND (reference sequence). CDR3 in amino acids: CASTGTGANYGYTF. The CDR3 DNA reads TGTGCCAGCACCGGGACAGGGGCTAACTATGGCTACACCTTC.

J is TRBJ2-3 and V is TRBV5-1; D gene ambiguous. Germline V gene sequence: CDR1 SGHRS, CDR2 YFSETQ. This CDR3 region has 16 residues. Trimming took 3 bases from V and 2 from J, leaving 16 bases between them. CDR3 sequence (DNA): TGCGCCAGCAGCTCTCTAGTAAACCCGGACACAGATACGCAGTATTTT. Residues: CASSSLVNPDTDTQYF.

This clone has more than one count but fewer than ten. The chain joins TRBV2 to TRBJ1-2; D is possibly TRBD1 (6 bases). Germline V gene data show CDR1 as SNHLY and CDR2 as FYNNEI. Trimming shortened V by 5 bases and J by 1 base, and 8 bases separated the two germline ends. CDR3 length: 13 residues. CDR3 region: CASSPGHNYGYTF. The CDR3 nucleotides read TGTGCCAGCAGTCCGGGACATAACTATGGCTACACCTTC.

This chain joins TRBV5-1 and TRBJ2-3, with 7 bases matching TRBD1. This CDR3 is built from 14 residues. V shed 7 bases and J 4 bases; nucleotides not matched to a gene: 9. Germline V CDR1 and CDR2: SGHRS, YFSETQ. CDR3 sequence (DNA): TGCGCCAGCTCCCACTCCGACAGGGCAGATACGCAGTATTTT. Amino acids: CASSHSDRADTQYF.

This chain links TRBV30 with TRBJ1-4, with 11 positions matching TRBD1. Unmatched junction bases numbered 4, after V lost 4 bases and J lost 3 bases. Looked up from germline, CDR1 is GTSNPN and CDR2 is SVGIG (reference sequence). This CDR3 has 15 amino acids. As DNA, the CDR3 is TGTGCCTGGACCGGGACAGGGGGACCTAATGAAAAACTGTTTTTT. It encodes CAWTGTGGPNEKLFF.

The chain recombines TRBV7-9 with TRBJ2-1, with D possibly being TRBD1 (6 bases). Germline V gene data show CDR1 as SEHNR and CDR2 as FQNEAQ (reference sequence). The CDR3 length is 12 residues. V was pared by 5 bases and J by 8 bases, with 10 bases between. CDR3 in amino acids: CASSSRGYEQFF. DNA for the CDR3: TGTGCCAGCAGCAGCAGGGGATATGAGCAGTTCTTC.

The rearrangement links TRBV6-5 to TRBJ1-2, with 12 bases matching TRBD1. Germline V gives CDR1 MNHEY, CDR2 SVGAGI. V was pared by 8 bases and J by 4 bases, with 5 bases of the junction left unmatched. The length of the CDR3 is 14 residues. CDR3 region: CASGDRGLLYGYTF. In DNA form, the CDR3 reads TGTGCCAGCGGGGACAGGGGGCTCCTCTATGGCTACACCTTC.

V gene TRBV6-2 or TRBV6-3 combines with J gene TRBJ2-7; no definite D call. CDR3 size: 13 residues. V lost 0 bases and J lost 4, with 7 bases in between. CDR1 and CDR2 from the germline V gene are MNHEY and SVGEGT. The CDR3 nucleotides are TGTGCCAGCAGTTACTCGAGGATTTACGAGCAGTACTTC. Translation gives CASSYSRIYEQYF.

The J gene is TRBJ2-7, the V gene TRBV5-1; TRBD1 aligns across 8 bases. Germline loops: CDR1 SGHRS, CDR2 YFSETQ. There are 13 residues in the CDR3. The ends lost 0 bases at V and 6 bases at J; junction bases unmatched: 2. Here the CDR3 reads CASSLGDRGEQYF. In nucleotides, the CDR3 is TGCGCCAGCAGCTTGGGAGACAGGGGCGAGCAGTACTTC.

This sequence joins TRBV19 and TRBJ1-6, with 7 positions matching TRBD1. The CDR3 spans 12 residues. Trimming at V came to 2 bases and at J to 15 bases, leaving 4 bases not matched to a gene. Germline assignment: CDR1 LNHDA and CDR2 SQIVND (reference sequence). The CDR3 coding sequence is TGTGCCAGTAGTATAAACAGGGGACTCCTCCACTTT. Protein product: CASSINRGLLHF. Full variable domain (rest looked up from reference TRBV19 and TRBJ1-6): DGGITQSPKYLFRKEGQNVTLSCEQNLNHDAMYWYRQDPGQGLRLIYYSQIVNDFQKGDIAEGYSVSREKKESFPLTVTSAQKNPTAFYLCASSINRGLLHFGNGTRLTVT.

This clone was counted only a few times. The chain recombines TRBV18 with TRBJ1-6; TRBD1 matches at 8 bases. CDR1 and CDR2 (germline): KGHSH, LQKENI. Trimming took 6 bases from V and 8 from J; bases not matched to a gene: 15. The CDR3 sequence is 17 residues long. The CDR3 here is CASSRYAGQGADSPLHF. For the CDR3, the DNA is TGTGCCAGCTCTCGATACGCTGGACAGGGCGCGGATTCACCCCTCCACTTT.

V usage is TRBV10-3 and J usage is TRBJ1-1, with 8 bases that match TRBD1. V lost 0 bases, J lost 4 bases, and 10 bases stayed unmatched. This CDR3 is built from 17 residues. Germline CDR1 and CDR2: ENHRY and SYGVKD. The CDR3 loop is CAISESQGAGPSTEAFF. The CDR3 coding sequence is TGTGCCATCAGTGAGTCTCAGGGGGCAGGACCTTCCACTGAAGCTTTCTTT.

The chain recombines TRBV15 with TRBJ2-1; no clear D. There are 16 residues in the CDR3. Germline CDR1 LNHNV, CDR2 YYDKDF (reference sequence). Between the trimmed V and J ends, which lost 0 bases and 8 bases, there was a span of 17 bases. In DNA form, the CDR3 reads TGTGCCACCAGCAGAGATGTGGGCAGTTCCGACGATGAGCAGTTCTTC. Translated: CATSRDVGSSDDEQFF.

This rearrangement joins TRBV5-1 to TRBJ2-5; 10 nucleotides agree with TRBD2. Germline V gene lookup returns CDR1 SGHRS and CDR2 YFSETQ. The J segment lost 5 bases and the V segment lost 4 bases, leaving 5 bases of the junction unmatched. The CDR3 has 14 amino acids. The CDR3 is CASSLSGGLETQYF. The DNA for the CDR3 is TGCGCCAGCAGCCTTAGCGGGGGGCTTGAGACCCAGTACTTC.